These T cell receptor beta chains were read from a single sample in a study of regulatory T cells in long-lasting Graves disease. TCRdb redid the calling of the multiplex PCR reads with MiXCR, one entry per CDR3 protein. The data show about 500,000 distinct CDR3 sequences, around 12% seen once. These same data were also listed under a study on T cells in Graves' hyperthyroidism and ophthalmopathy.

The specimen comprised peripheral blood mononuclear cells (PBMCs), sampled at new diagnosis, from a patient treated with antithyroid drugs. These receptors were taken from a woman under 40 with Graves disease. Both conserved end residues are part of each CDR3. The D gene is left open where the match is weak. Clone size, where shown, is once, few, many, or a class for clones that have expanded.

v_gene	abundance	len	j_gene	d_gene	CDR3nt	CDR3aa
TRBV18	many	14	TRBJ2-3	TRBD2	TGTGCCAGCTCACTGAACCGGGGGGACGATACGCAGTATTTT	CASSLNRGDDTQYF
TRBV19	many	15	TRBJ2-6	NA	TGTGCCAGTAGTATCGCAGGGAACGGGGCCAACGTCCTGACTTTC	CASSIAGNGANVLTF
TRBV5-1	NA	13	TRBJ2-1	NA	TGCGCCAGCAGCTTGGCTGGGAGGACCCAACAGTTCTTC	CASSLAGRTQQFF
TRBV7-9	NA	14	TRBJ2-3	TRBD2	TGTGCCAGCAGCTTAGAGCTAGCGGCAGATACGCAGTATTTT	CASSLELAADTQYF
TRBV6-1	many	14	TRBJ2-7	NA	TGTGCCAGCAGGCATCCGGGACAACTATACGAGCAGTACTTC	CASRHPGQLYEQYF
TRBV2	many	14	TRBJ1-5	TRBD1	TGTGCCAGCAGCCTCGGAGGGGGCACTCAGCCCCAGCATTTT	CASSLGGGTQPQHF
TRBV29-1	NA	13	TRBJ1-4	NA	TGCAGCGCCGCCCGGGGCGCTAATGAAAAACTGTTTTTT	CSAARGANEKLFF
TRBV6-1	NA	15	TRBJ2-1	NA	TGTGCCAGCAGTAAAACTAGCCCCACCTACAATGAGCAGTTCTTC	CASSKTSPTYNEQFF
TRBV12-3/TRBV12-4	many	14	TRBJ1-3	TRBD1	TGTGCCAGCTGGGTAGGACAGGCCGGAGGCACCATATATTTT	CASWVGQAGGTIYF
TRBV24-1	many	15	TRBJ1-1	TRBD1	TGTGCCACCAGTGATCCAAGGACAGGGAACACTGAAGCTTTCTTT	CATSDPRTGNTEAFF
TRBV27	few	18	TRBJ2-7	TRBD2	TGTGCCAGCAGTTTATCTCCCTGGGGACTAGCGGGGAACTACGAGCAGTACTTC	CASSLSPWGLAGNYEQYF
TRBV20-1	few	18	TRBJ2-1	NA	TGCAGTGCTAGACGATTGGGGGGAGGAAACGGCGCCTACAATGAGCAGTTCTTC	CSARRLGGGNGAYNEQFF
TRBV11-1	few	18	TRBJ2-3	TRBD2	TGTGCCAGCAGCCATGGTCTAGCGGTAACCATTAGCACAGATACGCAGTATTTT	CASSHGLAVTISTDTQYF
TRBV5-1	few	14	TRBJ2-1	NA	TGCGCCAGCAGCTTGGATAGTGTTTACAATGAGCAGTTCTTC	CASSLDSVYNEQFF
TRBV19	NA	16	TRBJ1-1	NA	TGTGCCAGTAGTATAACGGGGCAGGTCGCGAACACTGAAGCTTTCTTT	CASSITGQVANTEAFF
TRBV19	NA	16	TRBJ2-1	TRBD2	TGTGCCAGTAGTATAGTGGGCGGGAGTCTCTACAATGAGCAGTTCTTC	CASSIVGGSLYNEQFF
TRBV2	many	10	TRBJ2-1	NA	TGTGCCAGCCTGAATCCTGAGCAGTTCTTC	CASLNPEQFF
TRBV20-1	many	16	TRBJ2-3	NA	TGCAGTGCTAGCGGTCGTTTGGGCGGCCACACAGATACGCAGTATTTT	CSASGRLGGHTDTQYF
TRBV15	many	15	TRBJ2-3	NA	TGTGCCACCAGCAGAGATTGGGCGAGTTCAGATACGCAGTATTTT	CATSRDWASSDTQYF
TRBV20-1	many	14	TRBJ1-4	TRBD1	TGCAGTGCTAGCCCCGGGACAGGGGGTTTCGTGGGGATTTTC	CSASPGTGGFVGIF
TRBV19	NA	16	TRBJ2-2	TRBD1	TGTGCCAGTAGTATTACGGGACAGGGTGTGACCGGGGAGCTGTTTTTT	CASSITGQGVTGELFF
TRBV2	many	15	TRBJ1-3	TRBD1	TGTGCCAGCAGAGTACAGGGGGTCCACGGAAACACCATATATTTT	CASRVQGVHGNTIYF
TRBV20-1	many	17	TRBJ2-1	TRBD2	TGCAGTGCTAGTTTTGCCCTGATTGGGACTAGCTTCAATGAGCAGTTCTTC	CSASFALIGTSFNEQFF
TRBV6-2/TRBV6-3	few	12	TRBJ2-7	NA	TGTGCCAGCCGGCCACAGCTTTCCGAGCAGTACTTC	CASRPQLSEQYF
TRBV27	many	14	TRBJ2-7	NA	TGTGCCAGCAGTTTCACCAGGTCCTCCTACGAGCAGTACTTC	CASSFTRSSYEQYF
TRBV4-1	NA	15	TRBJ1-2	NA	TGCGCCAGCAGCCAAGTGGGGGCGGGGGGCGAAAGCTACACCTTC	CASSQVGAGGESYTF
TRBV6-1	NA	13	TRBJ1-4	NA	TGTGCCAGCAGGGAAAATGTTAATGAAAAACTGTTTTTT	CASRENVNEKLFF
TRBV19	few	15	TRBJ2-4	NA	TGTGCCAGAGGTGACAGACGAATAGCCAAAAACATTCAGTACTTC	CARGDRRIAKNIQYF
TRBV20-1	many	15	TRBJ1-5	TRBD1	TGCAGTGCTAGAACTAGACAGGGGAACAATCAGCCCCAGCATTTT	CSARTRQGNNQPQHF
TRBV5-1	many	14	TRBJ1-1	TRBD1	TGCGCCAGCAATATAGGGGGACAGGGCACTGAAGCTTTCTTT	CASNIGGQGTEAFF
TRBV28	many	15	TRBJ1-1	NA	TGTGCCAGCAGTCTAGGGGGGGCCAAGAACACTGAAGCTTTCTTT	CASSLGGAKNTEAFF
TRBV2	NA	17	TRBJ2-3	TRBD2	TGTGCCACCAAGCCCCGGGAGGCGGGAGCGGTGACAGATACGCAGTATTTT	CATKPREAGAVTDTQYF
TRBV5-6	NA	12	TRBJ1-2	NA	TGTGCCAGCAGCTTGGTCGGGCCCGGCTACACCTTC	CASSLVGPGYTF